The source of this TCR beta chain is a study of T cell responses to AZD1222 COVID-19 vaccine. Germline assignment: CDR1 SGDLS and CDR2 YYNGEE. The CDR3 spans 16 residues. V gave up 1 base and J gave up 5 bases; unmatched junction bases: 7. For this clone: The sample contains more than one DNA sequence encoding this CDR3.

TCRdb's copy holds only in-frame clones and misses some; the assay was immunoSEQ multiplex PCR. The profile shows some 140,000 clones, around nine tenths of them singletons. The source was peripheral blood, collected on day 0 of AZD1222 vaccination. This receptor was identified in an adult in good health. The genes are TRBV9 and TRBJ2-1; TRBD2 agrees at 9 bases. DNA of the CDR3: TGTGCCAGCAGCGTACGGGGGCGGGAGGGGGACAATGAGCAGTTCTTC. Amino acid sequence: CASSVRGREGDNEQFF.